Described below is a single T cell receptor (beta chain) sequence and its context. It lacks a known antigen. Base qualities are not at hand, and no much larger clone is one base apart. This entry is derived from a study of Ad26.COV2.S vaccination and SARS-CoV-2 variants (dated by TCRdb to the early 2020s). With regard to the full study: Donors in the vaccine arm were drawn from COV1001, a phase I-IIa trial of Ad26.COV2.S in healthy adults that was multicentre, randomized, double-blind and placebo-controlled. Blinding of investigators to trial group allocation was maintained during experiments and outcome assessment. Ad26.COV2.S was administered intramuscularly at a dose of 5x10^10 or 1x10^11 viral particles, either as one shot or as two shots given 56 days apart. Trial participants were randomized into five groups of five, in which low-dose or high-dose Ad26.COV2.S was given once or twice, or placebo was given on both occasions. A total of roughly 32 samples were included in the TCR-sequenced set, comprising roughly 19 Ad26.COV2.S vaccine recipients, 5 placebo recipients and 8 SARS-CoV-2 convalescent individuals. Sequencing of the TCRbeta repertoire served to evaluate the specificity and breadth of SARS-CoV-2-reactive T cell receptors following Ad26.COV2.S vaccination.

TCRbeta CDR3 regions were sequenced with the immunoSEQ Assay. After extraction, genomic DNA underwent amplification by bias-controlled multiplex PCR, followed by high-throughput sequencing. Regarding the original processing steps: Collapsing and filtering of sequences were performed to quantify the absolute abundance of each unique TCRbeta CDR3 region. T cell fraction was estimated by normalizing TCRbeta template counts to usable DNA, with usable DNA measured through amplification of reference genes found in all nucleated cells. Repertoire TCRs were annotated as SARS-CoV-2-specific when V gene, CDR3 amino acid sequence and J gene were exactly matched to a known reactive TCR set. MIRA supplied the reference SARS-CoV-2 TCR set, which was filtered for enrichment in COVID-19-positive ImmuneCODE repertoires so that public or cross-reactive TCRs were removed. Using the MIRA antigens, annotated TCRs were further analysed by specific ORF or by position within an ORF. Breadth was defined as the number of annotated unique rearrangements divided by the total number of unique productive rearrangements, and depth was defined as the summed frequency of the annotated unique rearrangements. Two-sided Wilcoxon rank-sum tests were applied when comparing TCR breadth between groups. Held by TCRdb, this immuneACCESS table contains in-frame sequences only and omits some clones. Under half of the omission traces to an unresolved V gene where checked; the cause of the rest is unknown. V and J calls and clone size come straight from that table; D and trimming were deduced from the DNA. The sample has approximately 350,000 clones on record, around nine tenths of them singletons. The ten largest clones take up 3.4% of the sample.

This specimen's treatment or condition label, per the study, means: over 15 received Ad26.COV2.S at low or high dose, single or two shots; roughly five received placebo; per-sample allocation not given. Repertoires of vaccine and placebo recipients were sequenced from samples collected on day 63 after the first injection. Cohort 1b enrolled around 23 adults aged 18-55 years at a single site in Boston, USA, between 29 July and 7 August 2020. Ad26.COV2.S was a replication-incompetent adenovirus type 26 vector that expressed a prefusion-stabilized SARS-CoV-2 spike protein derived from the original Wuhan strain. Findings and caveats that apply to the study as a whole: According to the authors, total T cell responses may have been underestimated by the TCR breadth and depth analyses. After vaccination, substantial breadth of spike-specific CD8+ and CD4+ T cell responses was reported. Ad26.COV2.S recipients had higher spike-specific TCR breadth than placebo recipients (P = 0.0014). Comparing responses between vaccine doses or regimens was not something the study was powered to do. Vaccine and placebo recipients had comparable non-spike TCR breadth, which fits with the vaccine containing only spike.

The clonotype comes from a person aged 18 to 59 who received the Ad26.COV2.S COVID-19 vaccine or a placebo. The specimen was peripheral blood, collected in a trial of Ad26.COV2.S vaccine versus placebo.

The nucleotide sequence reads as follows: TGTGCCAGCAGCCAGAGTCTAGCGGGGATAGAGACCCAGTACTTC. The encoded protein is CASSQSLAGIETQYF. The sequence links TRBV14 to TRBJ2-5; 9 bases in between match TRBD2. Unmatched junction bases come to 6, with V trimmed by 3 bases and J by 4 bases. CDR1 SGHDN and CDR2 FVKESK were looked up in the germline V gene. Counted from cysteine to phenylalanine, this CDR3 has 15 amino acids. Only the CDR3 portion is preserved as DNA: 45 bases, with reading frame beginning at the first base.